This T cell receptor (beta chain) stems from a study of blood T cell repertoires in COVID-19. This CDR3 comprises 13 residues. V lost 5 bases and J 0 bases, leaving 7 bases between the germline ends. Looked up from germline, CDR1 is LGHDT and CDR2 is YNNKEL (reference sequence). The assay was immunoSEQ multiplex PCR, and TCRdb's table has in-frame clones only and misses some. The table lists about 180,000 clones, nearly 90% of them singletons. The chain uses TRBV3-1 (or the pseudogene TRBV3-2) and TRBJ1-1, with TRBD1 as a possible D gene (6 bases). The specimen sequenced was peripheral blood. This clonotype originated in a man younger than 35 who had recovered from COVID-19. CDR3 residues: CASSGGLNTEAFF. Here the CDR3 DNA reads TGTGCCAGCAGCGGGGGCCTGAACACTGAAGCTTTCTTT.